This T cell receptor beta chain is from a study of metastatic and nonmetastatic thyroid tumors. The trim removed 6 bases at V and 0 bases at J, leaving 3 bases unmatched. This CDR3 is built from 14 residues. Germline CDR1 reads KGHSH; CDR2 reads LQKENI. Original processing methods: A distant-metastasis classifier for papillary thyroid cancer was built using CDR3 differences across clinicopathological groups. Via MiXCR, TCRdb re-called the PCR reads. Clone size and V and J calls follow TCRdb, not the original study. The table records approximately 31,000 clones, more than 15% of them present only once. This clone has ten or more counts. Other DNA variants within this sample encode the same CDR3. Among the patients, none had received any treatment before thyroid surgery.

The sample consisted of blood. This TCR came from a female donor with papillary thyroid cancer or a benign thyroid nodule (not recorded which). Some clones in this sample may be carry-over from other donors' samples. The chain recombines TRBV18 with TRBJ2-5; 8 bases fit TRBD2. Here the CDR3 DNA reads TGTGCCAGCTCCCTGGGACTAGACCAAGAGACCCAGTACTTC. Residues: CASSLGLDQETQYF.